Reported below is one T cell receptor (beta chain). Its cognate antigen is unknown. These data are taken from a study of cytomegalovirus exposure and HLA in healthy donors. Across the whole study: Earlier, about 180 million T cells were analyzed, and 90 million to 120 million unique TCR beta sequences were found among them. General study points: Indistinguishability led to the exclusion of some V segments, TRBV6-2 and TRBV6-3 included.

With V trimmed by 3 bases and J by 7 bases, 11 bases remained unmatched. This CDR3 is built from 16 residues. The V gene's germline CDR1 is LNHDA and CDR2 SQIVND (reference sequence). The primer mix had 60 Vbeta and 13 Jbeta primers. Produced via immunoSEQ multiplex PCR; TCRdb's table is partial and in-frame only. Of approximately 100,000 clones in the sample, 75% to 85% were seen once. The sequenced sample was PBMCs. The clonotype was recovered from a man younger than 35 in good health and CMV-seropositive. The rearrangement links TRBV19 to TRBJ2-1; 8 bases match TRBD2. CDR3 amino acids: CASSIGGGTQPNEQFF. In DNA form, the CDR3 reads TGTGCCAGTAGTATCGGGGGGGGGACACAGCCTAATGAGCAGTTCTTC. Variable domain in full (rest from reference TRBV19 and TRBJ2-1): DGGITQSPKYLFRKEGQNVTLSCEQNLNHDAMYWYRQDPGQGLRLIYYSQIVNDFQKGDIAEGYSVSREKKESFPLTVTSAQKNPTAFYLCASSIGGGTQPNEQFFGPGTRLTVL.